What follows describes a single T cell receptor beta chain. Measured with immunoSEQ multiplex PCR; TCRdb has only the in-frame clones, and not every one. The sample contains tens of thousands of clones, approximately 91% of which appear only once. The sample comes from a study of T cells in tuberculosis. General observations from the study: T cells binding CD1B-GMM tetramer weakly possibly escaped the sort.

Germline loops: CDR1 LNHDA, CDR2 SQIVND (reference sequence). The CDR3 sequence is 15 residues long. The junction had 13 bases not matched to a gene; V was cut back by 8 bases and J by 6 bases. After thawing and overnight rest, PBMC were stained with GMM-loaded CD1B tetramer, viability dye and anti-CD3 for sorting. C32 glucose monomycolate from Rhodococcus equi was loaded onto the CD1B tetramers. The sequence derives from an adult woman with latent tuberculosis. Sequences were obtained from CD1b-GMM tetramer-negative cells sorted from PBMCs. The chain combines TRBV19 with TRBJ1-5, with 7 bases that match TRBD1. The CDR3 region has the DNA TGTGCCAGTCACACCGTCGACAGGGTGGGTCAGCCCCAGCATTTT. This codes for CASHTVDRVGQPQHF.